This is a list of T cell receptor beta chains from one sample in a study of blood T cell repertoires in COVID-19. Data came from immunoSEQ multiplex PCR; TCRdb stores just in-frame clones and leaves some out. The table has over 100,000 clones, around 83% seen once; the top ten hold approximately 7.9%. The sequenced material came from peripheral blood. These receptors were taken from a woman over 75 with active or convalescent COVID-19. The CDR3 runs from the conserved cysteine through the conserved F or W. A D gene is named only where the DNA matches it firmly.

TRBV7-8	TRBD2	TRBJ2-7	TGTGCCAGCAGCTTAGCTAGCGGGAGTTACTACGAGCAGTACTTC	CASSLASGSYYEQYF
TRBV2	NA	TRBJ1-6	TGTGCCAGCAGTGAAGACAGTGGATCACCCCTCCACTTT	CASSEDSGSPLHF
TRBV18	TRBD2	TRBJ2-3	TGTGCCAGCTCACCTTTAGCGGGAGGGAGCACAGATACGCAGTATTTT	CASSPLAGGSTDTQYF
TRBV5-1	TRBD1	TRBJ2-3	TGCGCCAGCAGGGAACAGGGGGCCGTGGGAGATACGCAGTATTTT	CASREQGAVGDTQYF
TRBV29-1	NA	TRBJ2-1	TGCAGCGTTGAATACGACACGTCCTACAATGAGCAGTTCTTC	CSVEYDTSYNEQFF
TRBV7-2	TRBD1	TRBJ1-1	TGTGCCAGCAGCCCCCGACAGGGAAACACTGAAGCTTTCTTT	CASSPRQGNTEAFF
TRBV11-2	TRBD2	TRBJ2-1	TGTGCCAGCAGCTTCCGACTAGCGGGAGATAGTTTCAATGAGCAGTTCTTC	CASSFRLAGDSFNEQFF
TRBV15	NA	TRBJ2-4	TGTGCCACCAGCAGAGAAGGTGGGAGGTTAACCAAAAACATTCAGTACTTC	CATSREGGRLTKNIQYF
TRBV11-2	TRBD2	TRBJ2-7	TGTGCCAGCAGCTTAGTCTCCGGGACTAGCGTCTCCTACGAGCAGTACTTC	CASSLVSGTSVSYEQYF
TRBV2	NA	TRBJ1-5	TGTGCCAGCGGAGCGACAGGCAATCAGCCCCAGCATTTT	CASGATGNQPQHF
TRBV7-9	TRBD2	TRBJ2-1	TGTGCCAGCATTATAGCGGGAGCGCTTGATGAGCAGTTCTTC	CASIIAGALDEQFF